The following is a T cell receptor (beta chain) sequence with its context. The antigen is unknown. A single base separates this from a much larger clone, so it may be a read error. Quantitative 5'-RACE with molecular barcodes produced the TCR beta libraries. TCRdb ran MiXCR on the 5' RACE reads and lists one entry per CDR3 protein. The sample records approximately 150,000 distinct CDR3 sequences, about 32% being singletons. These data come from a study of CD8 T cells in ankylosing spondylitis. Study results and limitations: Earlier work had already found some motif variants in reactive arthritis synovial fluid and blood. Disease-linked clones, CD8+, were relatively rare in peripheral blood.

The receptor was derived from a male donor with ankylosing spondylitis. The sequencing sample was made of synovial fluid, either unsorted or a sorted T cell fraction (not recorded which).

CDR3 region: CASTMDRDYGYTF. CDR3 in DNA: TGTGCCAGCACCATGGACAGGGACTATGGCTACACCTTC. V is TRBV7-2 and J is TRBJ1-2; 8 bases line up with TRBD1. The CDR3 contains 13 residues. The V segment lost 7 bases and the J segment 3 bases; nucleotides outside the gene matches: 4. In germline, CDR1 is SGHTA, CDR2 FQGNSA.